This T cell receptor beta chain was retrieved from a study of naive and memory T cell subsets (dated by TCRdb to the late 2010s). Notes on the research overall: The figure summarizing the skin biopsy and whole blood samples listed some 10 blood donors, 7 tuberculin skin test biopsies and 3 saline control biopsies. Usually PCR2 was run as a SYBR Green qPCR and stopped at a set threshold, although low-input samples could use end-point PCR (about 6 cycles) instead.

This clonotype was counted many times. There is no known antigen for this receptor. The record has no base qualities; no much larger clone is one base away. Libraries were constructed by 5' RACE. For the blood and skin samples, TCR RNA was reverse transcribed with SuperScript IV using primers for the alpha and beta constant regions. The ligated cDNA was amplified by four rounds of PCR, in which nested alpha and beta constant region primers were used together with the SP2 primer. An oligonucleotide carrying the Illumina SP2 primer and a UMI was ligated to the 3' end of the cDNA by means of T4 RNA ligase 1. The 12-nucleotide UMI consisted of two random hexamers with an eight-base spacer between the hexamers to prevent hairpin formation. TCR alpha and beta chain libraries were processed separately from the second PCR onward, with dual indexing for multiplexing. After pooling, the indexed libraries were analyzed by capillary electrophoresis and sequenced on either an Illumina MiSeq or NextSeq. To boost base diversity and improve cluster recognition, PhiX DNA at about 5-7.5% was spiked into the libraries. Concerning the study's data processing: Demultiplexor took UMIs from read 2, joined the UMIs to the TCR sequence from read 1, and separated reads according to sample indices. Decombinator identified V and J genes and V-J junctions, assigning each TCR a five-part identifier including V and J deletions. Collapsinator used UMIs to correct sequencing errors and PCR amplification heterogeneity, producing a UMI-based abundance for each TCR. CDR3Translator turned identifiers into nucleotide sequence, translated that sequence into amino acids, and pulled out CDR3 regions based on terminal motifs. After normalization to the amount of input RNA, error-corrected alpha and beta TCR counts from blood and skin were compared. Clones were called with MiXCR by TCRdb after fastp trimmed the public reads at Q25, and only in-frame beta chains were retained. Every entry covers one CDR3 protein and lists the most common genes and DNA from its rows. The V and J calls come from TCRdb's annotation, not from the publication. The sample records tens of thousands of distinct CDR3 sequences, around 25% of which are singletons. The ten top clones hold approximately 1.7% of the sample.

Based on the germline V gene, the CDR1 and CDR2 sequences are SGHNT and YENEEA. Trimming costs V 4 bases and J 9 bases, and their ends lie 13 bases apart. Taken from cysteine to phenylalanine, the CDR3 has 13 residues. The read is trimmed to its CDR3 DNA, 39 bases read in frame from base 1. On the study overall, not on this receptor specifically: The RNA-based method was acknowledged as potentially sensitive to TCR transcript changes with T cell activation and differentiation.

For whole blood analysis, 2.5 ml of peripheral blood was collected from healthy adult volunteers into Tempus tubes, and RNA was extracted following the manufacturer's instructions. Using 3' ligation of a UMI-containing oligonucleotide to TCR cDNA, the study laid out a robust and sensitive protocol to amplify, sequence and analyze TCRs. Total RNA, without cell sorting, was DNase treated with RQ1 DNase before reverse transcription, targeting about 1 to 1000 ng input. To check how robust the pipeline was in samples where T cells make up a minority population, libraries were built from skin biopsies and whole blood.

The TCR was taken from a female donor in good health. In this chain, TRBV11-3 is recombined with TRBJ2-1; the D region possibly corresponds to TRBD1 (6 bases align). The base sequence is TGTGCCAGCAGCTCGACACAGGGTAGTGAGCAGTTCTTC. The encoded protein is CASSSTQGSEQFF.